Sequencing of this TCR beta chain was carried out in a study of T cell responses to AZD1222 COVID-19 vaccine. Germline trimming cut 4 bases from V and 2 bases from J; bases unmatched to any gene: 6. The germline V gene encodes CDR1 MDHEN and CDR2 SYDVKM. The CDR3 covers 15 residues. The protocol was immunoSEQ multiplex PCR, while the TCRdb copy is restricted to in-frame clones and leaves out a portion. The sample yields fewer than 120,000 clones, 87% seen once. The gene calls are TRBV28 and TRBJ1-2, with 8 bases aligning to TRBD1. The source of this sequence is an adult in good health. The specimen comprised peripheral blood, sampled on day 0 of AZD1222 vaccination. CDR3 region: CASSSPGTGNYGYTF. The CDR3 DNA reads as TGTGCCAGCAGTTCTCCCGGGACAGGAAACTATGGCTACACCTTC.